The next 15 T cell receptor beta chains were all read from a single sample in a study of neurological immune-mediated disorders. TCRdb fed the 5' RACE reads into MiXCR, producing one record per CDR3 protein. The sample comprises under 20,000 distinct CDR3 sequences, roughly 29% of which are singletons, and roughly a third rests with the top ten. The sequenced sample consisted of PBMCs. Receptors originate from a man aged 45-65 years with HTLV-1-associated myelopathy (HAM/TSP).

CDR3 coding DNA: TGCGCCAGCAGCTCTAACACAGATACGCAGTATTTT. Translated: CASSSNTDTQYF. The chain links TRBV5-1 to TRBJ2-3; the D is unclear. The CDR3 length is 12 residues. V shed 3 bases and J shed 2 bases, with 4 bases lying between them. Germline V gene sequence: CDR1 SGHRS, CDR2 YFSETQ.

The V and J genes are TRBV3-1 and TRBJ2-5, with TRBD1 as a possible D gene (6 bases). In germline, CDR1 is LGHDT, CDR2 YNNKEL (reference sequence). The CDR3 loop spans 13 amino acids. Trimming pared 5 bases from V and 5 bases from J, leaving 12 bases between. The CDR3 here is CASSARGGETQYF. DNA of the CDR3: TGTGCCAGCAGCGCAAGAGGGGGTGAGACCCAGTACTTC.

This clonotype was recorded at least ten times. Here the CDR3 reads CSALLPAGVNNEQFF. CDR3 in DNA: TGCAGTGCCCTCCTGCCGGCGGGGGTAAACAATGAGCAGTTCTTC. The V call is TRBV20-1, the J call TRBJ2-1, with TRBD2 matching over 7 bases. This CDR3 region has 15 residues. The germline V gene encodes CDR1 DFQATT and CDR2 SNEGSKA (reference sequence). V dropped 6 bases and J dropped 5; count of bases not matched to a gene: 13.

The chain has TRBV12-3 or TRBV12-4 and TRBJ2-7; 7 bases agree with TRBD1. The ends lost 3 bases at V and 2 bases at J; junction bases unmatched: 4. The CDR3 contains 14 residues. The CDR3 loop is CASSFVGQTYEQYF. The CDR3, as DNA: TGTGCCAGCAGTTTTGTGGGACAGACCTACGAGCAGTACTTC.

This chain connects TRBV10-3 to TRBJ2-1; 8 bases match TRBD2. Germline CDR1 ENHRY, CDR2 SYGVKD. The length of the CDR3 is 16 residues. The trim removed 10 bases at V and 1 base at J, leaving 12 bases unmatched. In nucleotides, the CDR3 is TGTGCCACAGGGACGGGGGGGTGGAATTCCTACAATGAGCAGTTCTTC. It specifies CATGTGGWNSYNEQFF.

The rearrangement uses TRBV20-1 and TRBJ1-3; 8 bases match TRBD1. CDR1 is DFQATT and CDR2 is SNEGSKA in the germline V gene (reference sequence). V shed 6 bases and J 8 bases; nucleotides not matched to a gene: 6. This CDR3 comprises 12 residues. The CDR3 loop is CSAIRGRDTIYF. The CDR3 DNA reads TGCAGTGCAATCAGGGGGCGGGACACCATATATTTT.

This clonotype was seen more than once but under ten times. The CDR3 reads CASSLRDTTSYEQYF. DNA of the CDR3: TGCGCCAGCAGCTTGCGGGACACTACTTCCTACGAGCAGTACTTC. The chain links TRBV5-1 to TRBJ2-7, with D tentatively TRBD1 (6 bases). This CDR3 has 15 amino acids. Trimming pared 1 base from V and 1 base from J, leaving 12 bases between. CDR1 is SGHRS, CDR2 YFSETQ, per germline.

With respect to this clonotype: With a much larger clone just one base away, this may be a read error. The chain recombines TRBV20-1 with TRBJ2-5; D perhaps matches TRBD2 (7 bases). The CDR3 contains 14 residues. CDR1 is DFQATT and CDR2 is SNEGSKA in the germline V gene (reference sequence). The V end was cut by 7 bases, the J end by 5 bases, with 20 bases between. The CDR3 DNA reads TGCAGTGTTCCGATGGGAGGGGGTCATGAGACCCAGTACTTC. This codes for CSVPMGGGHETQYF.

This clonotype was found many times. This chain links TRBV5-1 with TRBJ2-1; D possibly uses TRBD1 or TRBD2 (5 bases each). Trimming removed 6 bases from V and 1 base from J, with 20 bases in between. CDR3 length: 17 residues. The germline gives CDR1 SGHRS, CDR2 YFSETQ. CDR3 amino acids: CASIPGTLGRSYNEQFF. CDR3 coding DNA: TGCGCCAGCATCCCTGGGACCCTCGGACGTTCCTACAATGAGCAGTTCTTC.

The rearrangement links TRBV5-1 to TRBJ2-3, with 7 bases aligning to TRBD2. Germline-derived CDR1 and CDR2 are SGHRS and YFSETQ. The ends lost 5 bases at V and 0 bases at J; junction bases unmatched: 12. This CDR3 spans 17 amino acids. CDR3 loop: CASRSAGRGLSTDTQYF. The CDR3 nucleotides are TGCGCCAGCAGAAGCGCAGGGAGGGGCCTTAGCACAGATACGCAGTATTTT.

The gene calls are TRBV3-1 and TRBJ2-1; 8 bases are a match to TRBD2. This CDR3 spans 14 amino acids. The germline V gene has CDR1 LGHDT and CDR2 YNNKEL (reference sequence). V shed 4 bases and J 8 bases; nucleotides not matched to a gene: 7. The DNA of the CDR3 is TGTGCCAGCAGCCTGGGACTAGGGGCACATGAGCAGTTCTTC. Its protein is CASSLGLGAHEQFF.

The rearrangement uses TRBV18 and TRBJ1-1, with 7 nucleotides matching TRBD1. CDR3 length: 13 amino acids. CDR1 is KGHSH, CDR2 LQKENI, per germline. The J segment lost 2 bases and the V segment lost 4 bases, leaving 1 base of the junction unmatched. The CDR3 DNA reads TGTGCCAGCTCACGACAGGGAAACACTGAAGCTTTCTTT. Its protein is CASSRQGNTEAFF.

This sequence joins TRBV29-1 and TRBJ2-3; 9 nucleotides agree with TRBD1. V shed 6 bases, J shed 2 bases, and the junction held 3 bases outside the gene matches. The CDR3 totals 13 residues. Germline CDR1 reads SQVTM; CDR2 reads ANQGSEA. The CDR3 reads CSVGQGSTDTQYF. CDR3 sequence (DNA): TGCAGCGTGGGACAGGGATCCACAGATACGCAGTATTTT.

The chain is built from TRBV28 and TRBJ2-1; 12 bases fit TRBD2. The CDR3 contains 17 residues. V was clipped by 0 bases and J by 9 bases; unmatched bases: 9. Looked up from germline, CDR1 is MDHEN and CDR2 is SYDVKM. The CDR3 region is CASSLWSLAGGPGEQFF. The CDR3 region has the DNA TGTGCCAGCAGTTTATGGTCTCTAGCGGGGGGGCCGGGTGAGCAGTTCTTC.

In its sample, this clonotype was seen a few times. This chain uses TRBV5-5 with TRBJ2-3; TRBD1 aligns across 8 bases. The germline V gene encodes CDR1 SGHKS and CDR2 YYEKEE (reference sequence). The CDR3 contains 15 residues. Losses at the gene ends were 0 bases for V and 2 bases for J; bases not matched to a gene: 2. The CDR3 DNA follows: TGTGCCAGCAGCTTGGATCAGGGGGCCACAGATACGCAGTATTTT. This sequence encodes CASSLDQGATDTQYF.